This T cell receptor (beta chain) was captured in a study of T cell changes during pregnancy in multiple sclerosis. The CDR3 runs 14 residues. Germline CDR1 and CDR2: SNHLY and FYNNEI. With V trimmed by 7 bases and J by 3 bases, 5 bases remained unmatched. Using immunoSEQ multiplex PCR, the repertoire was profiled, and TCRdb retains in-frame clones only, with some absent. This sample has some 80,000 clones, with over 85% found just once. The clonotype comes from a female donor with multiple sclerosis, enrolled in a pregnancy study. V gene TRBV2 combines with J gene TRBJ2-3; TRBD1 matches at 9 bases. The specimen comprised CD4+ T cells from peripheral blood mononuclear cells, sampled after pregnancy. The DNA of the CDR3 is TGTGCCAGCACCCGGGACAGGGCGACAGATACGCAGTATTTT. This encodes CASTRDRATDTQYF.